This T cell receptor (beta chain) stems from a study of PD-1 blockade in classical Hodgkin lymphoma. Data came from immunoSEQ multiplex PCR; TCRdb stores just in-frame clones and leaves some out. This sample carries some 96,000 clones, 80% to 95% of them seen once, and the ten largest clones take 2.8%. Regarding this clone: Its antigen remains unidentified.

General study findings and limits: Whereas CD4+ TCR diversity had risen significantly by C4D1, CD8+ TCR diversity had not. Lower baseline TCR diversity was reported for newly diagnosed patients than for healthy donors. Patients who responded completely had about the same baseline diversity as newly diagnosed patients.

Autologous stem cell transplantation was followed by relapse in every patient, and brentuximab vedotin exposure varied. Unmatched junction bases numbered 11, after V lost 0 bases and J lost 0 bases. CDR1 and CDR2 from the germline V gene are SGHVS and FNYEAQ. This CDR3 comprises 20 residues. The chain is built from TRBV7-6 and TRBJ1-3, with 10 bases lining up with TRBD1. The source of this sequence is a human donor with classical Hodgkin lymphoma. Here the sequenced sample was peripheral blood mononuclear cells (PBMCs), taken at baseline. CDR3: CASSLAPGTGVRSSGNTIYF. In nucleotides, the CDR3 is TGTGCCAGCAGCTTAGCTCCCGGGACAGGGGTGCGGAGCTCTGGAAACACCATATATTTT.